This section outlines one TCR beta chain sequence together with its context. Each bulk PBMC sample had 300 to 400 ng DNA loaded. The data were produced by immunoSEQ multiplex PCR, yet TCRdb's version contains in-frame clones alone and is incomplete. The sample carries about 15,000 clones, roughly 92% recorded once. This sample is part of a study of blood T cell dynamics during melanoma immunotherapy. Study context: Patients with metastatic melanoma got pembrolizumab or nivolumab-ipilimumab as first-line care.

The trim removed 6 bases at V and 3 bases at J, leaving 11 bases unmatched. This CDR3 has 16 residues. Per germline, CDR1 MNHEY and CDR2 SMNVEV (reference sequence). Time point specified: week 3, after first cycle of checkpoint inhibitor. The source is a human donor with melanoma. This specimen was blood, taken from a patient treated with checkpoint blockade. The V gene is TRBV27, the J gene TRBJ2-4; 7 positions match TRBD2. The chain's CDR3 is CASRMLGGMGKNIQYF. The DNA of the CDR3 is TGTGCCAGCAGGATGCTCGGGGGGATGGGCAAAAACATTCAGTACTTC.